This TCR beta chain was observed in a study of OX40 agonist ivuxolimab in advanced cancers. Background on the study: Across the patients, intravenous ivuxolimab was delivered every 2 weeks at 0.01 to 10 mg/kg. Three patients, one with hepatocellular carcinoma and two with cutaneous melanoma, achieved partial responses. Patients were 65% to 85% male with ages roughly 23 to 79, mean approximately 55.

The germline V gene encodes CDR1 ENHRY and CDR2 SYGVKD. The V segment lost 5 bases and the J segment 0 bases; nucleotides outside the gene matches: 11. This CDR3 has 18 residues. Method: immunoSEQ multiplex PCR; TCRdb's copy keeps in-frame clones and lacks some. The table lists tens of thousands of clones, around 86% of them singletons. If patients had autoimmune disease history or systemic immunosuppression, they were excluded. The source material was CD4+ or CD8+ T cells sorted from blood, sampled in a trial of the OX40 agonist ivuxolimab. The chain uses TRBV10-3 and TRBJ2-3; 10 bases align to TRBD1. The sequence was obtained from an adult with an advanced solid tumor such as melanoma, head and neck, liver or kidney cancer. The CDR3 sequence: CAISRDLPGQGSTDTQYF. The CDR3, as DNA: TGTGCCATCAGTAGGGACTTACCGGGACAGGGGAGCACAGATACGCAGTATTTT.